Included here is one T cell receptor (beta chain) sequence, with context. These data belong to a study of blood T cell repertoires in COVID-19. Study context: Donors in the United States, Italy and Spain gave samples during acute or convalescent COVID-19.

The data were produced by immunoSEQ multiplex PCR, yet TCRdb's version contains in-frame clones alone and is incomplete. Counted here are 150,000 to 200,000 clones, roughly four fifths occurring once; the ten biggest clones make up around 10%. Sequencing used PBMCs or T cells enriched from blood (not recorded which). This clonotype was sampled from a man aged 50 or older who had recovered from COVID-19.

DNA for the CDR3: TGTGCCAGTAAGGAAACAGACAGGAATTCACCCCTCCACTTT. This codes for CASKETDRNSPLHF. The chain joins TRBV19 to TRBJ1-6; D is possibly TRBD1 (6 bases). V lost 7 bases, J lost 7 bases, and 14 bases lay in between. This CDR3 is 14 amino acids long. Germline-derived CDR1 and CDR2 are LNHDA and SQIVND (reference sequence).